These 7 T cell receptor beta chains share one sample of origin, sequenced in a study of shared clonotypes between healthy human individuals. The assay was immunoSEQ multiplex PCR, and TCRdb's table has in-frame clones only and misses some. The sample has some 96,000 clones, around half seen once. Sequenced material: PBMCs. These receptors were taken from a middle-aged woman in good health. Some clones in this sample may be carry-over from other donors' samples.

The table lists this clone with a few counts. This CDR3 reads CASSSSRGWNTEAFF. The DNA for the CDR3 is TGTGCCAGCAGCTCATCTCGGGGCTGGAACACTGAAGCTTTCTTT. The chain links TRBV6-5 to TRBJ1-1, with D tentatively TRBD1 (5 bases). Germline-derived CDR1 and CDR2 are MNHEY and SVGAGI. Deletions cut 6 bases from V and 1 base from J, with 15 bases between. There are 15 residues in the CDR3.

With regard to this clone: A read error is likely, as this CDR3 ends without the conserved phenylalanine or tryptophan. It is unclear where the CDR3 begins or ends on the DNA, so no DNA is shown, and the CDR3 is as TCRdb lists it. The chain combines TRBV30 with TRBJ2-3; the table's TRBD2 call for D was not verified on the DNA. The CDR3 spans 11 amino acids, including both terminal residues. CDR1 and CDR2 from the germline V gene are GTSNPN and SVGIG (reference sequence). The chain's CDR3 is CASSLVGQPTL.

This clone has only a few counts. The chain joins TRBV29-1 to TRBJ2-1, with D perhaps matching TRBD1 (6 bases). There are 13 residues in the CDR3. V lost 6 bases, J lost 5 bases, and 14 bases lay in between. Germline CDR1 and CDR2: SQVTM and ANQGSEA. The CDR3 DNA sequence: TGCAGCGTCGCCAAGGGGGACCACAATGAGCAGTTCTTC. Protein: CSVAKGDHNEQFF.

To note about this clone: A read error may be the cause here, since a much bigger clone is one base away. V usage is TRBV4-1 and J usage is TRBJ1-1, with D uncertain. CDR3 length: 14 residues. Germline CDR1 MGHRA, CDR2 YSYEKL. The CDR3 DNA reads as TGCGCCAGCAGCCAAGATAAACTGAACACTGGAGCTTTCTTT. Its protein is CASSQDKLNTGAFF.

This clone was picked up a small number of times. The chain employs TRBV19 and TRBJ2-7, with a weak D call TRBD1 (5 bases). The CDR3 spans 15 residues. The V and J ends lost 2 bases and 0 bases respectively, with 11 bases between them. Germline V lookup: CDR1 LNHDA, CDR2 SQIVND (reference sequence). DNA of the CDR3: TGTGCCAGTAGTATATGGGGCGCTAGCTCCTACGAGCAGTACTTC. Protein sequence: CASSIWGASSYEQYF.

This clone was detected only once. V and J are TRBV5-1 and TRBJ2-1; possibly TRBD1 or TRBD2 for D (5 bases each). The V gene lost 0 bases and the J gene lost 0 bases, with 10 bases spanning the gap. Per germline, CDR1 SGHRS and CDR2 YFSETQ. The CDR3 has 16 amino acids. The CDR3 region is CASSLVPGSSYNEQFF. The CDR3 bases are TGCGCCAGCAGCTTGGTGCCAGGGAGCTCCTACAATGAGCAGTTCTTC.

The chain joins TRBV5-1 to TRBJ2-7, with 7 bases matching TRBD2. The CDR3 contains 15 residues. Germline V CDR1 and CDR2: SGHRS, YFSETQ. The trim removed 0 bases at V and 1 base at J, leaving 4 bases unmatched. The CDR3 DNA follows: TGCGCCAGCAGCTTGGTCAGCGGGGAATCCTACGAGCAGTACTTC. Translated, it gives CASSLVSGESYEQYF.